This is a list of T cell receptor beta chains from one sample in a study of TIL therapy for anti-PD-1-resistant metastatic lung cancer. The table came from immunoSEQ multiplex PCR; TCRdb's copy has only in-frame clones and leaves some out. This sample yields tens of thousands of clones, of which 60% to 85% are seen a single time; roughly 6% belongs to the top ten. This material consisted of tumor tissue, taken at baseline. The receptors shown here come from a person between 25 and 79 years old with non-small cell lung cancer. The CDR3 runs from the conserved cysteine through the conserved F or W. A D gene is named only where the DNA matches it firmly. Size is stated for part of the rows, as once, few or many counts, or as a class when the clone is expanded.

d_gene | abundance | j_gene | v_gene | CDR3nt | CDR3aa
. | few | TRBJ2-2 | TRBV2 | TGTGCCAGCAGCTGGACAGCATCCGGGGAGCTGTTTTTT | CASSWTASGELFF
. | . | TRBJ2-7 | TRBV5-1 | TGCGCCAGCAGCTTCGCCAGGGAGTACTACGAGCAGTACTTC | CASSFAREYYEQYF
TRBD2 | . | TRBJ2-3 | TRBV5-1 | TGCGCCAGCAGCCCCGGGACTAGCGGGGGGTTCAGAGATACGCAGTATTTT | CASSPGTSGGFRDTQYF
. | few | TRBJ1-3 | TRBV7-9 | TGTGCCAGCAGCTTAGTTCCGCCTGGAAACACCATATATTTT | CASSLVPPGNTIYF
. | many | TRBJ1-2 | TRBV19 | TGTGCCAGTAGTGACGTCGGGACGGTGACCTATGGCTACACCTTC | CASSDVGTVTYGYTF
. | . | TRBJ1-4 | TRBV7-2 | TGTGCCAGCAGCTTAAATAATGAAAAACTGTTTTTT | CASSLNNEKLFF
. | . | TRBJ1-4 | TRBV6-1 | TGTGCCAGCAGTGAAGCATGGGCGGCTGAAAAACTGTTTTTT | CASSEAWAAEKLFF
. | few | TRBJ2-7 | TRBV5-1 | TGCGCCAGCAGCGGTGACAGGACCTACGAGCAGTACTTC | CASSGDRTYEQYF
. | . | TRBJ2-7 | TRBV6-1 | TGTGCCACCCCCTCCCGGGACGGGGGCTACGAGCAGTACTTC | CATPSRDGGYEQYF
. | . | TRBJ1-1 | TRBV6-5 | TGTGCCAGCAGTGGGGGGCCCACTGAAGCTTTCTTT | CASSGGPTEAFF
TRBD1 | once | TRBJ2-7 | TRBV27 | TGTGCCAGCAGTTTATCCCCGACAGGGAAATCCTACGAGCAGTACTTC | CASSLSPTGKSYEQYF
. | . | TRBJ2-2 | TRBV11-3 | TGTGCCAGCAGTCAGGGGGGAGGGCAGTTCACCGGGGAGCTGTTTTTT | CASSQGGGQFTGELFF
. | . | TRBJ2-5 | TRBV16 | TGTGCCAGCAGCCAACGGAACCCGGGTTCGGGGACCCAGTACTTC | CASSQRNPGSGTQYF
. | . | TRBJ1-3 | TRBV4-2 | TGTGCCAGCGGGAGGGGTTTGAGGGGCTCTGGAAACACCATATATTTT | CASGRGLRGSGNTIYF
. | few | TRBJ2-1 | TRBV27 | TGTGCCAGCAGTTTATCGGTCGGTGAGCAGTTCTTC | CASSLSVGEQFF
TRBD1 | . | TRBJ1-4 | TRBV27 | TGTGCCAGCAGTTTAGCTCAGGGGGCGCGATCCGGGAAACTGTTTTTT | CASSLAQGARSGKLFF
. | . | TRBJ2-1 | TRBV19 | TGTGCCAGTAGTATTCAAGGGGCCCGACATGAGCAGTTCTTC | CASSIQGARHEQFF
. | . | TRBJ2-1 | TRBV25-1 | TGTGCCAGCTCCCCCAGCCCGGGCAATGAGCAGTTCTTC | CASSPSPGNEQFF
TRBD1 | . | TRBJ2-7 | TRBV30 | TGTGCCTGGAGTACGACAGGGCCGACCTACGAGCAGTACTTC | CAWSTTGPTYEQYF
TRBD1 | . | TRBJ2-5 | TRBV6-6 | TGTGCCAGCAGTGGGACAGGGGGCGAAAAGACCCAGTACTTC | CASSGTGGEKTQYF
. | . | TRBJ1-5 | TRBV28 | TGTGCCAGCAGTTACGGTACATCGCCCCAGCATTTT | CASSYGTSPQHF
TRBD2 | . | TRBJ2-3 | TRBV6-1 | TGTGCCAGCAGTGAACTCCCTAGCGGGGGGTACACAGATACGCAGTATTTT | CASSELPSGGYTDTQYF
TRBD1 | . | TRBJ1-3 | TRBV9 | TGTGCCAGCAGCGGCAGGGGGCTCGGAAACACCATATATTTT | CASSGRGLGNTIYF
. | . | TRBJ2-3 | TRBV6-5 | TGTGCCAGCAGACTGGGAAGCACAGATACGCAGTATTTT | CASRLGSTDTQYF
. | . | TRBJ2-3 | TRBV2 | TGTGCCAGCAGTGAAAGGCGGGCGGAGGTAGATACGCAGTATTTT | CASSERRAEVDTQYF
. | few | TRBJ2-7 | TRBV7-6 | TGTGCCAGCAGCCACGGGGTCCAGGGTGCCCACGAGCAGTACTTC | CASSHGVQGAHEQYF
. | . | TRBJ1-2 | TRBV10-3 | TGTGCCATCAGTGAAGGGGGCTATGGCTACACCTTC | CAISEGGYGYTF
TRBD2 | . | TRBJ2-2 | TRBV4-1 | TGCGCCAGCAGCCGTCGGGAGGGCACCGGGGAGCTGTTTTTT | CASSRREGTGELFF
. | few | TRBJ1-5 | TRBV15 | TGTGCCATCAACAGAGGGGGGTTTGGCAATCAGCCCCAGCATTTT | CAINRGGFGNQPQHF
. | . | TRBJ2-7 | TRBV11-3 | TGTGCCAGCAGCCCGCGAACCCCTCCCTACGAGCAGTACTTC | CASSPRTPPYEQYF
TRBD1 | . | TRBJ2-3 | TRBV11-2 | TGTGCCAGCAGCCCGACAGGGCCAGATACGCAGTATTTT | CASSPTGPDTQYF
. | . | TRBJ2-7 | TRBV20-1 | TGCAGTGCCTCCGACCAAAGCGAGCAGTACTTC | CSASDQSEQYF
. | . | TRBJ1-5 | TRBV2 | TGTGCCAGCAGTGTTGATGGCAATCAGCCCCAGCATTTT | CASSVDGNQPQHF
TRBD1 | . | TRBJ2-7 | TRBV6-6 | TGTGCCAGCAGTTACGTGACAGGGGCCTACGAGCAGTACTTC | CASSYVTGAYEQYF
. | few | TRBJ2-5 | TRBV18 | TGTGCCAGCTCACCAAGGGAAACGGAGACCCAGTACTTC | CASSPRETETQYF
TRBD2 | . | TRBJ2-1 | TRBV7-9 | TGTGCCAGCAGCTTAACGGTTCTAGCGGGAGAAAATGAGCAGTTCTTC | CASSLTVLAGENEQFF
. | . | TRBJ2-7 | TRBV6-5 | TGTGCCAGCAGTTACGGTCGGCGAACCTACGAGCAGTACTTC | CASSYGRRTYEQYF